This T cell receptor (beta chain) was observed in a study of blood T cell repertoires in COVID-19. The Seattle patients joined while their infection was active and were tracked longitudinally afterward. Sequencing was performed with immunoSEQ multiplex PCR; in TCRdb, only in-frame clones are kept and a portion is missing. The data show about 160,000 clones, with around 87% seen just once and 10% held by the top ten. This clone occurred once. The sample taken for sequencing was peripheral blood. The sequence was collected from a woman in her 70s with COVID-19, enrolled during active disease.

The chain's CDR3 is CASSIFSGTGLNYGYTF. The DNA for the CDR3 is TGTGCCAGTAGTATTTTTAGCGGGACAGGGCTGAACTATGGCTACACCTTC. The V and J genes are TRBV19 and TRBJ1-2; 9 bases match TRBD1. The germline gives CDR1 LNHDA, CDR2 SQIVND (reference sequence). This CDR3 region has 17 residues. V was clipped by 3 bases and J by 2 bases; unmatched bases: 10.